The rows below give T cell receptor beta chains drawn from one sample of a study of blood T cell repertoires in COVID-19. TCRdb's table, derived via immunoSEQ multiplex PCR, lists solely in-frame clones and lacks some. The sample holds tens of thousands of clones, about nine tenths seen once. Material: peripheral blood. Every receptor here comes from a human donor with active COVID-19. The donor label of this sample is uncertain. The conserved cysteine and the conserved F or W are not part of the CDR3 here. Each record gives: J gene, V gene, clone size, CDR3 protein. Expanded clones are given a class, and other clones once, few, many or no size at all.

TRBJ1-1 TRBV6-5 - ASMRRNRGTEAF
TRBJ2-5 TRBV7-9 - ASSSQGPETQY
TRBJ2-1 TRBV7-9 once ASGRGWSSYNEQF
TRBJ1-5 TRBV6-2/TRBV6-3 - ASSYTGDNQPQH
TRBJ1-5 TRBV5-4 - ASSAAQGVDQPQH
TRBJ2-2 TRBV11-2 once ASSLSLTVNTGELF
TRBJ2-3 TRBV5-1 - ASSLAAGSTDTQY
TRBJ2-1 TRBV6-5 - ASTRGNEQF
TRBJ2-5 TRBV5-5 once ASSPGQYQETQY
TRBJ2-3 TRBV5-1 once ASSLSGGTDTQY
TRBJ2-7 TRBV27 - ASSLSTSGAYEQY
TRBJ2-2 TRBV7-6 - ASSLGTGDATGELF
TRBJ2-3 TRBV2 once ASSERTSGTDTQY
TRBJ2-3 TRBV2 - ASSEVSWTGRF
TRBJ2-1 TRBV5-1 once ASSLEGGTYNEQF
TRBJ1-5 TRBV7-2 once ASSPGGLSNQPQH
TRBJ1-6 TRBV28 - ASSLQASTPNSPLH
TRBJ1-2 TRBV27 - ASSLFGDSSNYGYT
TRBJ2-7 TRBV21-1 - ASSSGTGSPYEQY
TRBJ2-5 TRBV28 - ASSFNQGARETLQETQY
TRBJ1-2 TRBV27 - ASSPTGGYGYT
TRBJ2-7 TRBV15 once ATSRGRAGRGEQY
TRBJ2-1 TRBV2 - ASKTRGGLNNEQF
TRBJ2-4 TRBV28 - ASSLRGTGKNIQY
TRBJ2-5 TRBV4-1 - ASSPLTEETQY
TRBJ1-1 TRBV5-6 - ASSLDLGGGQSNTEAF
TRBJ2-1 TRBV18 - ASSPPQGSRNEQF
TRBJ1-2 TRBV19 - ASNLDRDYGYT
TRBJ1-2 TRBV5-1 - ASSLEGPGGSYT
TRBJ2-3 TRBV28 - AISGGGALDTQY
TRBJ2-2 TRBV19 - ASLPDRGSGELF
TRBJ2-7 TRBV18 - ASSPGTATYEQY
TRBJ1-2 TRBV6-2/TRBV6-3 - ASSTETGPTGYGYT
TRBJ1-5 TRBV4-1 - ASSQDRAGAQPQH
TRBJ1-3 TRBV5-1 - ASSLGQTVSGNTIY
TRBJ2-5 TRBV7-8 - ASSLGGGTQY
TRBJ2-7 TRBV6-6 - ASLPGQGRYEQY
TRBJ1-2 TRBV5-4 - ASSTDRGRSYGYT
TRBJ1-1 TRBV20-1 - SAERDYGAF
TRBJ1-3 TRBV30 - AWSTGNSGNTIY
TRBJ2-3 TRBV6-6 - ASSYSMGRGDTQY
TRBJ2-7 TRBV27 - ASSLLGDRVVEQY
TRBJ1-1 TRBV7-2 - ASSQSQLRAEAF
TRBJ2-3 TRBV3-1/TRBV3-2 - ASSQGGGLDEY
TRBJ1-6 TRBV6-2/TRBV6-3 once ASSFETGSPLH
TRBJ2-2 TRBV3-1/TRBV3-2 - ASSQWRINTGELF
TRBJ1-2 TRBV6-5 - ASSYTRGQVYGYT
TRBJ2-5 TRBV11-3 - ASSKEGGEETQY
TRBJ1-2 TRBV2 once ASSGLGYGYT
TRBJ1-1 TRBV19 - ASSRSYRAEAF
TRBJ2-7 TRBV28 - ASSPSGQGISYEQY
TRBJ1-6 TRBV27 - ASSLGLGGSSPLH
TRBJ1-1 TRBV5-4 few ASSRDRVNTEAF
TRBJ1-2 TRBV5-1 - ASSSPGGTKNYGYT
TRBJ1-2 TRBV7-9 - ASSLWTGHGYT
TRBJ1-5 TRBV5-6 once ASSLRGNQPQH
TRBJ2-3 TRBV7-2 - ASSLNPDLATQY
TRBJ2-1 TRBV7-2 - ASRKDSRSYNEQF
TRBJ2-5 TRBV7-9 - ASSARGETQY
TRBJ2-2 TRBV29-1 - SVDGGNTGELF